These 25 T cell receptor beta chains came from one sample sequenced in a study of blood T cell repertoires in COVID-19. Sequencing was performed with immunoSEQ multiplex PCR; in TCRdb, only in-frame clones are kept and a portion is missing. The repertoire holds 140,000 to 150,000 clones, with roughly 88% as singletons. Sequenced input: PBMCs or T cells enriched from blood (not recorded which). These receptors were taken from a man over 45 who had recovered from COVID-19.

A few counts support this clone. V gene TRBV7-9 combines with J gene TRBJ2-2; perhaps TRBD2 as D (7 bases). Per germline, CDR1 SEHNR and CDR2 FQNEAQ (reference sequence). Trimming pared 5 bases from V and 4 bases from J, leaving 11 bases between. This CDR3 is built from 14 residues. In nucleotides, the CDR3 is TGTGCCAGCAGCGGGGGGGCCGTCACCGGGGAGCTGTTTTTT. Its protein is CASSGGAVTGELFF.

The chain employs TRBV7-8 and TRBJ1-2; D might be TRBD1 (6 bases). The germline V gene encodes CDR1 SGHVS and CDR2 FQNEAQ. Trimming took 3 bases from V and 1 from J, leaving 18 bases between them. This CDR3 has 17 residues. For the CDR3, the DNA is TGTGCCAGCAGCTTTGAAGACAGGAGACTATTTAACTATGGCTACACCTTC. This codes for CASSFEDRRLFNYGYTF. The full variable domain, with the rest looked up from reference TRBV7-8 and TRBJ1-2, is GAGVSQSPRYKVAKRGQDVALRCDPISGHVSLFWYQQALGQGPEFLTYFQNEAQLDKSGLPSDRFFAERPEGSVSTLKIQRTQQEDSAVYLCASSFEDRRLFNYGYTFGSGTRLTVV.

The J gene is TRBJ2-1, the V gene TRBV5-8; 9 positions match TRBD2. V shed 4 bases, J shed 3 bases, and the junction held 5 bases outside the gene matches. Germline CDR1 is SGHTS and CDR2 is YDEGEE. The CDR3 sequence is 15 residues long. The CDR3 is CASSAASGDYNEQFF. The CDR3 DNA follows: TGTGCCAGCAGCGCGGCTAGCGGGGACTACAATGAGCAGTTCTTC.

The chain couples TRBV6-2 or TRBV6-3 to TRBJ1-1, with TRBD1 as a possible D gene (5 bases). The CDR3 extends over 17 amino acids. Germline CDR1 reads MNHEY; CDR2 reads SVGEGT. V lost 2 bases and J 9 bases, leaving 25 bases between the germline ends. Written as DNA, the CDR3 is TGTGCCAGCAGTTACCCCTCCGGTGCGGCAGGGCGCCTGCAAGCTTTCTTT. Translating it yields CASSYPSGAAGRLQAFF.

This clone came up once. The chain links TRBV3-1 (or the pseudogene TRBV3-2) to TRBJ2-1; 12 nucleotides match TRBD2. The CDR3 loop spans 16 amino acids. Germline CDR1 and CDR2: LGHDT and YNNKEL (reference sequence). After removal of 6 bases from V and 9 bases from J, the junction contained 12 bases not matched to a gene. The CDR3 loop reads CASSLVGLAGWVEQFF. The CDR3 coding sequence is TGTGCCAGCAGTCTTGTTGGACTAGCGGGATGGGTTGAGCAGTTCTTC.

This chain connects TRBV6-5 to TRBJ2-1; 9 nucleotides line up with TRBD2. The CDR3 has 15 residues. V shed 6 bases and J 9 bases; nucleotides not matched to a gene: 12. The V gene's germline CDR1 is MNHEY and CDR2 SVGAGI. The CDR3 region has the DNA TGTGCCAGCAGGTACCGGGCGGGAGGGCCCGGTGAGCAGTTCTTC. It yields the protein CASRYRAGGPGEQFF.

The chain links TRBV12-3 or TRBV12-4 to TRBJ2-3; weak D call: TRBD2 (5 bases). This CDR3 spans 12 amino acids. V was pared by 6 bases and J by 7 bases, with 11 bases between. CDR3 nucleotide sequence: TGTGCCAGCAGCCCCTTAGCGAATACGCAGTATTTT. This codes for CASSPLANTQYF.

The genes are TRBV5-4 and TRBJ2-2; D might be TRBD1 (5 bases). CDR1 and CDR2 (germline): SGHNT, YYREEE (reference sequence). The CDR3 has 16 amino acids. With 1 base removed from V and 6 bases from J, the gap between germline ends came to 16 bases. CDR3 protein: CASSLPTANRPGELFF. CDR3 in DNA: TGTGCCAGCAGCTTGCCGACAGCCAATCGACCCGGGGAGCTGTTTTTT.

V usage is TRBV28 and J usage is TRBJ2-5; D possibly corresponds to TRBD2 (6 bases). V lost 2 bases and J 2 bases, leaving 18 bases between the germline ends. Germline loops: CDR1 MDHEN, CDR2 SYDVKM. CDR3 length: 17 amino acids. In DNA form, the CDR3 reads TGTGCCAGCAGTTTAGTTCGTAGCGGAGGAGGGCAAGAGACCCAGTACTTC. Its translation: CASSLVRSGGGQETQYF.

The chain recombines TRBV6-5 with TRBJ1-1; D perhaps matches TRBD1 (5 bases). The CDR3 contains 14 residues. The ends were cut back, 5 bases at V and 1 base at J, with 11 bases in the middle. The germline CDR1 and CDR2 sequences are MNHEY and SVGAGI. The CDR3 DNA follows: TGTGCCAGCAGTCCGGACACGGCGAACACTGAAGCTTTCTTT. Its translation is CASSPDTANTEAFF.

The chain joins TRBV7-3 to TRBJ1-1; tentatively, D is TRBD1 (6 bases). Trimming took off 1 base at V and 5 bases at J, with 8 bases between the two ends. The CDR3 is 13 residues long. CDR1 SGHTA and CDR2 FQGTGA come from the germline V gene. The CDR3 here is CASSLNRDTEAFF. CDR3 sequence (DNA): TGTGCCAGCAGCTTAAACAGGGATACTGAAGCTTTCTTT.

The V call is TRBV15, the J call TRBJ2-1, with D possibly TRBD1 on 5 matching bases. The V gene lost 0 bases and the J gene lost 5 bases, with 8 bases spanning the gap. The CDR3 has 14 residues. Looked up from germline, CDR1 is LNHNV and CDR2 is YYDKDF (reference sequence). CDR3 sequence reads: CATSREVGDNEQFF. The DNA for the CDR3 is TGTGCCACCAGCAGAGAGGTAGGGGACAATGAGCAGTTCTTC.

CDR3 nucleotide sequence: TGCGCCAGCAGCCAAAACCCTCGCGGACTAGGGCAAAAGACCCAGTACTTC. It codes for CASSQNPRGLGQKTQYF. This rearrangement joins TRBV4-1 to TRBJ2-5, with 7 bases lining up with TRBD2. V lost 2 bases and J lost 6; bases outside the gene matches: 15. The CDR3 loop spans 17 amino acids. The V gene's germline CDR1 is MGHRA and CDR2 YSYEKL.

The chain is built from TRBV5-6 and TRBJ1-4; 10 bases align to TRBD1. Germline-derived CDR1 and CDR2 are SGHDT and YYEEEE. The V segment lost 1 base and the J segment 6 bases; nucleotides outside the gene matches: 6. CDR3 size: 16 residues. In DNA form, the CDR3 reads TGTGCCAGCAGCTTGATAGCCGGGACAGGGGATGAAAAACTGTTTTTT. This codes for CASSLIAGTGDEKLFF.

Points on this clone: Additional DNA sequences in this sample encode the identical CDR3. The chain has TRBV18 and TRBJ1-5, with 7 positions matching TRBD1. This CDR3 contains 13 residues. J gave up 5 bases and V 2 bases, and 0 bases lay outside the gene matches. Germline CDR1 and CDR2: KGHSH and LQKENI. CDR3 DNA: TGTGCCAGCTCACCAACAGGGGATCAGCCCCAGCATTTT. Translated, it gives CASSPTGDQPQHF.

The chain combines TRBV19 with TRBJ2-7; TRBD2 might be the D (5 bases). V was clipped by 4 bases and J by 3 bases, with 13 bases between them. The CDR3 length is 14 residues. Germline V CDR1 and CDR2: LNHDA, SQIVND (reference sequence). CDR3 in amino acids: CASSNRGLSYEQYF. CDR3 DNA sequence: TGTGCCAGTAGTAACCGTGGACTGAGCTACGAGCAGTACTTC.

The V and J genes are TRBV30 and TRBJ2-7; 11 bases align to TRBD2. Per germline, CDR1 GTSNPN and CDR2 SVGIG (reference sequence). V lost 4 bases to trimming and J lost 3 bases; unmatched junction nucleotides: 5. The CDR3 runs 14 residues. In nucleotides, the CDR3 is TGTGCCTGGACTCGACTAGCGGGGTACTACGAGCAGTACTTC. This encodes CAWTRLAGYYEQYF.

The chain has TRBV12-3 or TRBV12-4 and TRBJ1-2, with D perhaps TRBD1 (5 bases). V was pared by 5 bases and J by 5 bases, with 12 bases between. This CDR3 has 13 residues. CDR3 sequence (DNA): TGTGCCAGCAGTGACGGGACTGAGTATGGCTACACCTTC. Translating gives CASSDGTEYGYTF.

The rearrangement joins TRBV5-1 to TRBJ1-2, with TRBD1 matching over 10 bases. Germline V lookup: CDR1 SGHRS, CDR2 YFSETQ. V shed 0 bases, J shed 5 bases, and the junction held 4 bases outside the gene matches. The CDR3 length is 15 residues. CDR3 sequence reads: CASSLASGQGYGYTF. The CDR3 nucleotides are TGCGCCAGCAGCTTGGCCTCGGGACAGGGGTATGGCTACACCTTC.

The rearrangement joins TRBV11-2 to TRBJ1-1; D is perhaps TRBD1 (6 bases). V was trimmed by 4 bases and J by 2 bases, leaving 8 bases between them. Germline lookup yields CDR1 SGHAT and CDR2 FQNNGV. The length of the CDR3 is 13 residues. CDR3 sequence: CASSYRENTEAFF. DNA for the CDR3: TGTGCCAGCAGCTACAGGGAAAACACTGAAGCTTTCTTT.

This clone was recorded once. V and J are TRBV18 and TRBJ1-1; 10 nucleotides match TRBD1. This CDR3 has 16 residues. V was clipped by 5 bases and J by 0 bases; unmatched bases: 6. CDR1 and CDR2 (germline): KGHSH, LQKENI. The CDR3 sequence: CASSLDRGAVNTEAFF. In DNA, the CDR3 is TGTGCCAGCTCATTGGACAGGGGGGCGGTGAACACTGAAGCTTTCTTT.

This clone was seen once. This chain uses TRBV7-8 with TRBJ1-5, with TRBD1 matching 10 bases. CDR1 is SGHVS, CDR2 FQNEAQ, per germline. The CDR3 loop spans 17 amino acids. Losses at the gene ends were 5 bases for V and 2 bases for J; bases not matched to a gene: 9. This CDR3 reads CASSPGTGVMGNQPQHF. Written as DNA, the CDR3 is TGTGCCAGCAGCCCAGGGACAGGGGTAATGGGCAATCAGCCCCAGCATTTT.

The V and J genes are TRBV7-3 and TRBJ2-3; no reliable D call. V was pared by 6 bases and J by 0 bases, with 19 bases between. Germline V gene data show CDR1 as SGHTA and CDR2 as FQGTGA. The CDR3 extends over 17 amino acids. The CDR3 loop reads CASSFRAAYTSTDTQYF. The CDR3 DNA reads as TGTGCCAGCAGTTTTCGTGCGGCGTACACTAGCACAGATACGCAGTATTTT.

The CDR3 nucleotides read TGCGCCAGCCAGGACACTCAGGACACTGAAGCTTTCTTT. Its translation is CASQDTQDTEAFF. The V call is TRBV5-1, the J call TRBJ1-1; D may be TRBD1 (5 bases). The V and J ends lost 7 bases and 3 bases respectively, with 13 bases between them. This CDR3 comprises 13 residues. The germline CDR1 and CDR2 sequences are SGHRS and YFSETQ.

This CDR3 reads CASSADTQETQYF. DNA of the CDR3: TGTGCCAGCAGTGCGGACACGCAAGAGACCCAGTACTTC. The V call is TRBV9, the J call TRBJ2-5; tentatively, D is TRBD1 (5 bases). The CDR3 runs to 13 residues. The germline gives CDR1 SGDLS, CDR2 YYNGEE. Trimming stripped 5 bases from V and 2 bases from J, with 10 bases between.